This T cell receptor (beta chain) was retrieved from a study of CD8+ T cells in alopecia areata. Specified treatment: oral pan-JAK inhibitor, 5-10 mg twice daily. Those with alopecia areata gave lesional scalp punch biopsies and peripheral blood. Overall study findings and caveats: Scalp and blood retained many expanded lesional clones during tofacitinib.

This clone was recorded a few times. No antigen is known for it. The same CDR3 is also encoded by other DNA sequences in this sample. RNA, once extracted, was reverse transcribed into cDNA for use as the sequencing template. Libraries were prepared by immunoSEQ multiplex PCR; TCRdb keeps only in-frame clonotypes and omits some of them. The sample includes 150,000 or so clones, under 70% of them seen just once. The sample was CD4+ T cells sorted from blood, taken at week 4, from a patient treated with tofacitinib. The origin of this receptor is a human donor with alopecia areata.

CDR3 nucleotide sequence: TGCAGCGTTGGGCAGGGCTCCTACAATGAGCAGTTCTTC. Translated, it gives CSVGQGSYNEQFF. The J gene is TRBJ2-1, the V gene TRBV29-1; possibly TRBD1 for D (5 bases). This CDR3 spans 13 amino acids. In germline, CDR1 is SQVTM, CDR2 ANQGSEA. V dropped 4 bases and J dropped 0 bases, with 7 bases sitting between them.